This T cell receptor (beta chain) was obtained from a study of beta chain features in type 1 diabetes. Notes on this clone: Its matching antigen is unknown.

The CDR3 is 16 amino acids. V lost 5 bases and J 4 bases, leaving 18 bases between the germline ends. Germline V gives CDR1 SGHTA, CDR2 FQGTGA. What was sequenced were expressed TCRB transcripts, since all of the isolated RNA had been reverse transcribed. Clones were read by immunoSEQ multiplex PCR, and TCRdb kept only the in-frame ones, dropping some. The sample records about 650,000 clones, over 10% being singletons. Study-level findings and limits: For Type 1 diabetes patients, all four CD4+ subsets carried TCRB CDR3s that were moderately but significantly shorter. PCR may have favored shorter templates equally in patients and controls.

Material for sequencing was naive CD4+ T cells from blood. The chain carries TRBV7-3 and TRBJ1-5; the D gene is possibly TRBD1 (6 bases). The TCR originated in a man aged 25 to 40 with type 1 diabetes. CDR3 coding DNA: TGTGCCAGCAGCCAGACCGGGACACGGGCTAATCAGCCCCAGCATTTT. The encoded protein is CASSQTGTRANQPQHF. Filled out from reference TRBV7-3 and TRBJ1-5, the complete variable domain reads GAGVSQTPSNKVTEKGKYVELRCDPISGHTALYWYRQSLGQGPEFLIYFQGTGAADDSGLPNDRFFAVRPEGSVSTLKIQRTERGDSAVYLCASSQTGTRANQPQHFGDGTRLSIL.